These 15 T cell receptor beta chains originate from one sample sequenced in a study of molecular identifiers for immune sequencing clone quantification. TCRdb recomputed calls from the PCR reads with MiXCR, one row per CDR3 protein. Of about half a million distinct CDR3 sequences in the sample, 20% to 25% are singletons; the top ten hold approximately 0.84%. The sequenced sample was naive CD8+ T cells from blood, with Jurkat cell RNA spiked in. The subset was: FACS-sorted CD8+CD4-CCR7+CD45RA+ naive T cells. These receptors were obtained from a human donor in good health. Some libraries in this study had Jurkat cell RNA spiked in.

This chain uses TRBV28 with TRBJ2-1; 16 positions match TRBD2. The CDR3 totals 18 residues. Germline CDR1 reads MDHEN; CDR2 reads SYDVKM. V shed 3 bases and J 8 bases; nucleotides not matched to a gene: 10. The CDR3 sequence: CASSFSGLAGGPLDEQFF. The CDR3 DNA reads TGTGCCAGCAGTTTTTCGGGACTAGCGGGAGGGCCTCTGGATGAGCAGTTCTTC.

The V gene is TRBV30, the J gene TRBJ2-7; D perhaps matches TRBD2 (6 bases). V dropped 1 base and J dropped 4 bases, with 14 bases sitting between them. The length of the CDR3 is 14 residues. The germline V gene encodes CDR1 GTSNPN and CDR2 SVGIG (reference sequence). The CDR3 spells CAWSAPGEGYEQYF. The CDR3, as DNA: TGTGCCTGGAGTGCCCCGGGAGAAGGGTACGAGCAGTACTTC.

There are many counts of this clonotype. The chain joins TRBV12-5 to TRBJ1-6; no reliable D call. The CDR3 has 15 amino acids. V was trimmed by 0 bases and J by 8 bases, leaving 11 bases between them. Germline assignment: CDR1 LGHNT and CDR2 FRNRAP. The CDR3 spells CASGLVEAYYSPLHF. The CDR3 nucleotides read TGTGCTAGTGGTTTGGTTGAGGCGTATTATTCACCCCTCCACTTT.

This clonotype was observed a few times. The V call is TRBV7-9, the J call TRBJ1-1; D is uncertain. CDR3 size: 13 residues. Per the germline V gene, CDR1 is SEHNR and CDR2 is FQNEAQ (reference sequence). V was clipped by 4 bases and J by 3 bases, with 9 bases between them. CDR3 region: CASSYPGDTEAFF. Written as DNA, the CDR3 is TGTGCCAGCAGCTATCCTGGGGACACTGAAGCTTTCTTT.

As regards this clonotype: A much larger clone is a single base away; this may be a read error. V gene TRBV28 combines with J gene TRBJ1-2, with D possibly matching TRBD1 (6 bases). Germline CDR1 MDHEN, CDR2 SYDVKM. CDR3 length equals 12 residues. Trimming stripped 4 bases from V and 7 bases from J, with 10 bases between. CDR3 sequence: CASSYDRFGYTF. The CDR3 DNA follows: TGTGCCAGCAGTTATGACAGGTTTGGCTACACCTTC.

This clonotype has more than one count but fewer than ten. V and J are TRBV12-3 or TRBV12-4 and TRBJ2-5; the match to TRBD2 covers 7 bases. V gave up 5 bases and J gave up 5 bases; unmatched junction bases: 17. The length of the CDR3 is 17 residues. CDR3 bases: TGTGCCAGCAGTAAAACCGGCTGGGGGAGGGCCTGGGAGACCCAGTACTTC. Protein sequence: CASSKTGWGRAWETQYF.

This clonotype was seen more than once but under ten times. The chain uses TRBV28 and TRBJ2-7; the match to TRBD2 covers 7 bases. The germline V gene encodes CDR1 MDHEN and CDR2 SYDVKM. V shed 7 bases, J shed 3 bases, and the junction held 18 bases outside the gene matches. This CDR3 has 17 residues. CDR3 protein: CASTGGGIRPGGYEQYF. DNA of the CDR3: TGTGCCAGCACGGGGGGAGGAATAAGGCCAGGCGGCTACGAGCAGTACTTC.

This clonotype was recorded many times. This chain links TRBV7-8 with TRBJ1-1, with D possibly TRBD1 on 5 matching bases. The V end was cut by 7 bases, the J end by 4 bases, with 13 bases between. This CDR3 region has 13 residues. Germline values: CDR1 SGHVS, CDR2 FQNEAQ. CDR3 sequence (DNA): TGTGCCAGCACCTGGGGGTTGCGCACTGAAGCTTTCTTT. Translation gives CASTWGLRTEAFF.

This clonotype was observed at least ten times. CDR3 DNA sequence: TGTGCTAGTGGTTTGGTACCCCCGGTCGAAAATCAGCCCCAGCATTTT. This encodes CASGLVPPVENQPQHF. The chain is built from TRBV12-5 and TRBJ1-5; D is uncertain. Trimming took off 0 bases at V and 4 bases at J, with 13 bases between the two ends. CDR1 LGHNT and CDR2 FRNRAP come from the germline V gene. The CDR3 is made up of 16 amino acids.

The V and J genes are TRBV27 and TRBJ2-1; 14 bases line up with TRBD2. This CDR3 comprises 18 residues. Germline V gene data show CDR1 as MNHEY and CDR2 as SMNVEV (reference sequence). V lost 7 bases, J lost 6 bases, and 14 bases stayed unmatched. The CDR3: CASTGTSGRAPWGNEQFF. For the CDR3, the DNA is TGTGCCAGCACCGGGACTAGCGGGAGAGCCCCCTGGGGCAATGAGCAGTTCTTC.

This clonotype has a handful of counts. The V and J genes are TRBV4-1 and TRBJ2-2; possibly TRBD1 or TRBD2 for D (6 bases each). The CDR3 runs to 14 residues. Germline V gene data show CDR1 as MGHRA and CDR2 as YSYEKL. V lost 8 bases and J 7 bases, leaving 17 bases between the germline ends. CDR3 in DNA: TGCGCCAGCGGGGGCGCCGTGGGGGGCGGGGAGCTGTTTTTT. This codes for CASGGAVGGGELFF.

The chain carries TRBV14 and TRBJ2-5; 7 bases align to TRBD1. V dropped 3 bases and J dropped 3; count of bases not matched to a gene: 4. Germline V gives CDR1 SGHDN, CDR2 FVKESK. CDR3 size: 14 residues. CDR3 in DNA: TGTGCCAGCAGCCACAGAGACAGGGAAGAGACCCAGTACTTC. It codes for CASSHRDREETQYF.

Concerning this clonotype: This is likely a read error, given that the CDR3 carries no conserved phenylalanine or tryptophan at its end. V is TRBV2 and J is TRBJ1-1; D is unresolved. V was cut by 11 bases and J by 0 bases, with 16 bases left in between. The CDR3 is made up of 14 amino acids. The germline V gene encodes CDR1 SNHLY and CDR2 FYNNEI. The chain's CDR3 is CALQWAQMNTEAFL. CDR3 in DNA: TGTGCCCTCCAATGGGCACAGATGAACACTGAAGCTTTCCTT.

This clonotype has just a few counts. The rearrangement links TRBV29-1 to TRBJ2-2; a possible D gene is TRBD1 (6 bases). This CDR3 is built from 15 residues. CDR1 SQVTM and CDR2 ANQGSEA come from the germline V gene. V shed 4 bases and J shed 1 base, with 13 bases lying between them. In nucleotides, the CDR3 is TGCAGCGTTGTCCCCAGGGGCGAGAACACCGGGGAGCTGTTTTTT. It is translated as CSVVPRGENTGELFF.

This clonotype was detected ten times or more. The V and J genes are TRBV27 and TRBJ1-5, with D maybe TRBD1 (5 bases). Trimming removed 5 bases at V and 0 bases at J, with 20 bases between. The germline CDR1 and CDR2 sequences are MNHEY and SMNVEV (reference sequence). The CDR3 loop spans 18 amino acids. The CDR3 nucleotides are TGTGCCAGCAGTCTGGGGCCCCCCCAGGTCTATAGCAATCAGCCCCAGCATTTT. Its translation: CASSLGPPQVYSNQPQHF.